This TCR beta chain was identified in a study of Ad26.COV2.S vaccination and SARS-CoV-2 variants. The CDR3 consists of 17 residues. V was shortened by 1 base and J by 0 bases, with 13 bases between the two germline ends. Germline loops: CDR1 MDHEN, CDR2 SYDVKM. Treatment defined: 15 to 20 received Ad26.COV2.S at low or high dose, single or two shots; about 5 received placebo; per-sample allocation not given. Collection of samples fell on day 63 after the first vaccine or placebo injection. The assay was immunoSEQ multiplex PCR, and TCRdb's table has in-frame clones only and misses some. Seen here are around 300,000 clones, approximately 90% observed once, and the top ten hold roughly 5%.

The source is a person between 18 and 65 years old who received the Ad26.COV2.S COVID-19 vaccine or a placebo. Source: peripheral blood, taken in a trial of Ad26.COV2.S vaccine versus placebo. The chain employs TRBV28 and TRBJ1-5; D uncertain. The CDR3 region is CASSLSPGSPSNQPQHF. CDR3 DNA sequence: TGTGCCAGCAGTTTATCCCCCGGAAGCCCTAGCAATCAGCCCCAGCATTTT.